This is a list of T cell receptor beta chains from one sample in a study of STAT3 mutations in large granular lymphocyte leukemia. Method: immunoSEQ multiplex PCR; TCRdb's copy keeps in-frame clones and lacks some. The sample lists under 1,500 clones, 2% to 2.5% occurring once. The sequencing input was PBMCs. These receptors all stem from a human donor with T large granular lymphocyte leukemia. Some clones in this sample may be carry-over from other donors' samples. Both conserved end residues are part of each CDR3. Fields, in order: CDR3 protein, V gene, J gene.

CASSLGGTGNTIYF,TRBV5-4,TRBJ1-3
CASSPPIGGQETQYF,TRBV18,TRBJ2-5
CSVEVVQVYNEQFF,TRBV29-1,TRBJ2-1
CASSVESWDEKLFF,TRBV9,TRBJ1-4
CASSIAGGPYNEQFF,TRBV27,TRBJ2-1
CSVAQGALGGYTF,TRBV29-1,TRBJ1-2
CASRTQAMNTEAFF,TRBV6-5,TRBJ1-1
CASSLRGGAFGTEAFF,TRBV28,TRBJ1-1
CASSFSTDTQYF,TRBV13,TRBJ2-3
CASSVGQAVGEQYF,TRBV9,TRBJ2-7
CASSPELSGGKETQYF,TRBV18,TRBJ2-5
CASSYDIRRQETQYF,TRBV27,TRBJ2-5
CASSGDPGRQYF,TRBV9,TRBJ2-7
CASSRGGPYNEQFF,TRBV9,TRBJ2-1
CASSFNYGYTF,TRBV27,TRBJ1-2
CASSQEGISYEQYF,TRBV4-1,TRBJ2-7
CASSSGTTPYEQYF,TRBV19,TRBJ2-7
CASSLEGQALANVLTF,TRBV7-6,TRBJ2-6
CASTKDGGLTEAFF,TRBV5-4,TRBJ1-1
CASSSGQSYEQYF,TRBV13,TRBJ2-7
CASSLGLAGGQETQYF,TRBV5-1,TRBJ2-5
CASSFGTSEETQYF,TRBV5-4,TRBJ2-5
CAWGHRVDAEQYF,TRBV30,TRBJ2-7
CASSLRGAGNQPQHF,TRBV28,TRBJ1-5
CASSLTGGKADTQYF,TRBV18,TRBJ2-3
CASSIPGLAGAYEQYF,TRBV7-8,TRBJ2-7
CASSPPEQETQYF,TRBV18,TRBJ2-5
CASSRDPQVYEQYF,TRBV11-2,TRBJ2-7
CASSPSWGAYYGYTF,TRBV5-4,TRBJ1-2
CASSPYVSTDTQYF,TRBV18,TRBJ2-3
CASSQAPGQGADTQYF,TRBV4-2,TRBJ2-3
CASSFLGLAGYEQYF,TRBV5-1,TRBJ2-7
CASSSAGTVNTEAFF,TRBV5-1,TRBJ1-1